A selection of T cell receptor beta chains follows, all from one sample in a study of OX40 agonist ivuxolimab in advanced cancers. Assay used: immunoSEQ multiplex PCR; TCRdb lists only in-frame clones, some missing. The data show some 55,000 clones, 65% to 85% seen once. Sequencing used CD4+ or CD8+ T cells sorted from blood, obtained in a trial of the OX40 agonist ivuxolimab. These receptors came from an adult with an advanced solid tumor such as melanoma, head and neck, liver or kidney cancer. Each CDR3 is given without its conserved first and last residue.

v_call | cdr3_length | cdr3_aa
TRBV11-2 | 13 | ASSLGPGGQDTQY
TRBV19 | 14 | ASSIAASGRSYEQY
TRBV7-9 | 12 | ASSAGLGTGELF
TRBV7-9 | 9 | ASSLGNTIY
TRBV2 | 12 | ASSPRTGNYGYT
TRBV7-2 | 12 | ASSLEAGHNEQF
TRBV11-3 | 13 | ASSFGGEASDTQY
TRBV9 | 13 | ASSGLAGGFDEQY
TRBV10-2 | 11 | ASSLGLNYGYT
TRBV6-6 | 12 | ASSARGRNSPLH
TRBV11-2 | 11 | ASSPGGRTEAF
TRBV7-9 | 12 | ASSLLTVTDTQY
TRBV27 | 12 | ASRQAPGFYGYT
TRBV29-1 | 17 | SVVFRGWTPTAGRETQY
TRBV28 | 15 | ASRKVTGTSGYNEQF
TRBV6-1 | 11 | ASRPTPYNEQF
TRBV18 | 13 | ASSPPSLSSYEQY
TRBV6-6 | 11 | ASRKTGIGEQY
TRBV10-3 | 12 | AISEYTEGYGYT
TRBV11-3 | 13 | ASSPGTGEVYEQY
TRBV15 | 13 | ATSRDPALSNVLT
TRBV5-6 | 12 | ASSLGQRRFTIY
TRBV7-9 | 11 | ASSSNSNQPQH
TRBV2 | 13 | ASSEIWGNTGELF
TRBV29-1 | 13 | SVAGREGLADTQY
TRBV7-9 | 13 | ASSWGSANTGELF
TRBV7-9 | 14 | ASSPPTRNSYNEQF
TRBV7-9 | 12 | ASSSLTDTGELF
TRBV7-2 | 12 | ASSFEAGLNEQF
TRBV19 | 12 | AVGGGGLTDTQY
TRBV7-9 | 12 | ASSLRAAREGYT
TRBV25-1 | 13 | ASSESLAGFHEQF
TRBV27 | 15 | ASSQKTSGISYNEQF
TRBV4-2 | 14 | ASSREPRPVTDTQY
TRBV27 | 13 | ASSLAAATNEKLF
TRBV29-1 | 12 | SGVTSGTYNEQF
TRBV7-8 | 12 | ASSLSGVTRTQY
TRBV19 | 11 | ASNQGRDQPQH
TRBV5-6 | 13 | ASSSLGSPNSPLH
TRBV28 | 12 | ASRHPSGANVLT
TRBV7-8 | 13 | ASSLSELAGEKLF